This T cell receptor (beta chain) is drawn from a study of identical twins. TCRdb processed the 5' RACE reads anew with MiXCR; each CDR3 protein has one entry. The data contain fewer than 250,000 distinct CDR3 sequences, roughly 15% of them singletons. The CDR3 runs 12 residues. Germline-derived CDR1 and CDR2 are SGDLS and YYNGEE. The V and J ends lost 3 bases and 10 bases, in that order; junction bases with no gene match: 4. The sample was also reused in another study, on T cells expressing NK-cell markers.

The TCR originated in a woman aged 18-29 years in good health. The sequencing input was CD8+ T cells sorted from blood. This chain connects TRBV9 to TRBJ2-1; 7 nucleotides align to TRBD1. The CDR3 sequence: CASSGTGEEQFF. Here the CDR3 DNA reads TGTGCCAGCAGCGGAACAGGGGAAGAGCAGTTCTTC.